This TCR beta chain is drawn from a study of T cell responses to AZD1222 COVID-19 vaccine. General study findings and limits: The study sampled repertoires only after the peak T cell response. Possibly, clonal diversity was underestimated; donors were largely white British and included more females. After two AZD1222 doses, spike-specific TCR breadth and depth rose versus day 0.

The CDR3 covers 16 residues. Germline V gene sequence: CDR1 SNHLY, CDR2 FYNNEI. V was clipped by 6 bases and J by 5 bases; unmatched bases: 12. TCRdb's copy holds only in-frame clones and misses some; the assay was immunoSEQ multiplex PCR. The sample has 200,000 to 250,000 clones; about 94% are singletons. Details on this clone: Antigen: not known.

Here the sequenced sample was peripheral blood, taken 28 days after the second dose of the MenACWY control vaccine. The clonotype comes from an adult who received the MenACWY meningococcal vaccine as a control. The chain uses TRBV2 and TRBJ2-3, with 9 bases fitting TRBD1. CDR3 sequence reads: CASRHPGQGAKDTQYF. In nucleotides, the CDR3 is TGTGCCAGCAGACACCCGGGACAGGGAGCGAAAGATACGCAGTATTTT.